These 6 T cell receptor beta chains came from one sample sequenced in a study of spatial heterogeneity in lung cancer. TCRdb reprocessed the 5' RACE reads with MiXCR, giving one entry per CDR3 protein. Of tens of thousands of distinct CDR3 sequences listed, roughly 6.4% are singletons. As to time point: sample taken at primary tumor resection. This sample comprised PBMCs, obtained at surgery. Source of these receptors: a female donor with early-stage non-small cell lung cancer.

The chain is built from TRBV6-5 and TRBJ2-7; D may be TRBD2 (5 bases). Germline CDR1 reads MNHEY; CDR2 reads SVGAGI. The CDR3 covers 13 residues. Trimming removed 5 bases at V and 4 bases at J, with 12 bases between. CDR3 sequence (DNA): TGTGCCAGCAGTAGGACTGCCTCTTACGAGCAGTACTTC. It is translated as CASSRTASYEQYF.

This clonotype has at least ten counts. V usage is TRBV4-1 and J usage is TRBJ1-3; a weak D match, TRBD1 (5 bases). The CDR3 extends over 14 amino acids. Germline V gives CDR1 MGHRA, CDR2 YSYEKL. The V and J ends lost 1 base and 4 bases respectively, with 8 bases between them. This chain's CDR3 is CASSQGGDGNTIYF. In DNA, the CDR3 is TGCGCCAGCAGCCAAGGAGGGGACGGAAACACCATATATTTT.

The chain combines TRBV9 with TRBJ2-3; perhaps TRBD1 as D (5 bases). Trimming removed 4 bases from V and 4 bases from J, with 13 bases in between. The CDR3 is made up of 14 amino acids. Germline V gene lookup returns CDR1 SGDLS and CDR2 YYNGEE. CDR3 residues: CASSPTLQADTQYF. CDR3 nucleotides: TGTGCCAGCAGCCCCACCTTACAGGCAGATACGCAGTATTTT.

There are many counts of this clonotype. The V gene is TRBV14, the J gene TRBJ1-6, with 7 nucleotides matching TRBD1. The CDR3 covers 14 residues. The trim removed 4 bases at V and 8 bases at J, leaving 5 bases unmatched. The germline V gene has CDR1 SGHDN and CDR2 FVKESK. As DNA, the CDR3 is TGTGCCAGCAGCCGGGACAGCCTCTATTCACCCCTCCACTTT. Translating it yields CASSRDSLYSPLHF. Combining the CDR3 with reference TRBV14 and TRBJ1-6 gives the whole variable domain EAGVTQFPSHSVIEKGQTVTLRCDPISGHDNLYWYRRVMGKEIKFLLHFVKESKQDESGMPNNRFLAERTGGTYSTLKVQPAELEDSGVYFCASSRDSLYSPLHFGNGTRLTVT.

This clonotype showed up just a few times. The J gene is TRBJ2-3, the V gene TRBV19; no firm D call. V lost 1 base and J lost 5, with 10 bases in between. Germline V gene lookup returns CDR1 LNHDA and CDR2 SQIVND (reference sequence). The length of the CDR3 is 14 residues. CDR3 protein: CASSIGRTRDTQYF. The CDR3 region has the DNA TGTGCCAGTAGTATAGGGCGGACCCGAGATACGCAGTATTTT. The whole variable domain, filled in from reference TRBV19 and TRBJ2-3, reads DGGITQSPKYLFRKEGQNVTLSCEQNLNHDAMYWYRQDPGQGLRLIYYSQIVNDFQKGDIAEGYSVSREKKESFPLTVTSAQKNPTAFYLCASSIGRTRDTQYFGPGTRLTVL.

This clonotype was recorded many times. V gene TRBV9 combines with J gene TRBJ2-1, with 10 bases identical to TRBD2. Looked up from germline, CDR1 is SGDLS and CDR2 is YYNGEE. V shed 3 bases and J 0 bases; nucleotides not matched to a gene: 15. CDR3 length equals 20 residues. The CDR3 spells CASSARTSGGLLGSYNEQFF. The DNA for the CDR3 is TGTGCCAGCAGCGCTCGGACTAGCGGAGGACTTCTTGGCTCCTACAATGAGCAGTTCTTC.